The 20 T cell receptor beta chains given below trace back to one sample, sequenced in a study of blood T cells in healthy people across ages (dated by TCRdb to 2013 to 2016). The library was built by means of 5' RACE. Instrument used: Illumina HiSeq 2500. The second PCR ran for about 6 to 11 cycles and used a J-beta primer mix along with a sample-barcoded 5' primer. TCRdb reanalyzed the raw reads on its own, using fastp at Q25 for trimming and MiXCR for clone calling, and kept in-frame beta chains. Every distinct CDR3 protein forms one entry, paired with its most common genes and DNA. Present in this sample are more than 1 million distinct CDR3 sequences, roughly 45% of which were seen just once. The ten largest clonotypes hold approximately 17% of the sample. The sample taken for sequencing was blood. These receptors were collected from a woman aged 55 to 70 in good health.

Notes on this clonotype: One end of the junction fails to match germline, which may point to a read error. This chain uses TRBV27 with TRBJ2-7; D gene ambiguous. Looked up from germline, CDR1 is MNHEY and CDR2 is SMNVEV (reference sequence). This CDR3 has 13 amino acids. As DNA, the CDR3 is TGTGCCAGCAAACGCGGTAGCTCCTACGAGCGGTACTTC. This sequence encodes CASKRGSSYERYF.

This clonotype has a count of ten or more. The gene calls are TRBV25-1 and TRBJ1-1, with TRBD1 identical over 10 bases. This CDR3 has 13 amino acids. Germline CDR1 and CDR2: MGHDK and SYGVNS. After removal of 2 bases from V and 10 bases from J, the junction contained 4 bases not matched to a gene. The CDR3 DNA is TGTGCCAGCAGTGAAGCGGGACAGGGGTTAGCTTTCTTT. Its protein is CASSEAGQGLAFF.

Comment on this clonotype: An end of the junction does not agree with germline; a read error may underlie this. The rearrangement links TRBV20-1 to TRBJ2-1; 8 nucleotides line up with TRBD2. CDR1 is DFQATT and CDR2 is SNEGSKA in the germline V gene (reference sequence). This CDR3 region has 16 residues. CDR3 DNA sequence: TGCAGTGCTAGAGATAGGTGGACTAGCTCCGACAATGAGCAGTTCTTC. Translating gives CSARDRWTSSDNEQFF.

This chain connects TRBV7-6 to TRBJ2-5; no clear D. The V and J ends lost 1 base and 1 base respectively, with 10 bases between them. Germline CDR1 reads SGHVS; CDR2 reads FNYEAQ. CDR3 length: 15 amino acids. CDR3 nucleotides: TGTGCCAGCAGCTTAGAATGGGCCATCCAAGAGACCCAGTACTTC. This encodes CASSLEWAIQETQYF.

The chain uses TRBV20-1 and TRBJ2-3; D is ambiguous. V was pared by 4 bases and J by 2 bases, with 4 bases between. CDR3 length: 11 amino acids. Germline V CDR1 and CDR2: DFQATT, SNEGSKA (reference sequence). The CDR3 loop is CSAKFTDTQYF. In nucleotides, the CDR3 is TGCAGTGCTAAATTCACAGATACGCAGTATTTT.

The V gene is TRBV20-1, the J gene TRBJ2-7, with D possibly matching TRBD2 (6 bases). The CDR3 covers 16 residues. V gave up 0 bases and J gave up 2 bases, with 17 bases separating them. Germline CDR1 is DFQATT and CDR2 is SNEGSKA (reference sequence). Here the CDR3 reads CSARDPLAFATYEQYF. For the CDR3, the DNA is TGCAGTGCTAGAGACCCCCTAGCGTTCGCCACCTACGAGCAGTACTTC.

The V and J genes are TRBV30 and TRBJ1-1; 7 nucleotides match TRBD1. Germline trimming cut 5 bases from V and 5 bases from J; bases unmatched to any gene: 2. Germline loops: CDR1 GTSNPN, CDR2 SVGIG (reference sequence). The length of the CDR3 is 11 residues. DNA for the CDR3: TGTGCCTGGTACAGGGGAACTGAAGCTTTCTTT. Protein product: CAWYRGTEAFF.

The gene calls are TRBV6-2 or TRBV6-3 and TRBJ2-7; D may be TRBD1 (5 bases). The CDR3 spans 16 residues. Germline CDR1 reads MNHEY; CDR2 reads SVGEGT. Trimming removed 0 bases from V and 1 base from J, with 13 bases in between. This CDR3 is CASSYSGARPSYEQYF. The CDR3 bases are TGTGCCAGCAGTTACTCTGGGGCTCGGCCTTCCTACGAGCAGTACTTC.

This clonotype was seen a few times. The rearrangement uses TRBV29-1 and TRBJ2-3, with D unresolved. Deletions cut 7 bases from V and 11 bases from J, with 25 bases between. The CDR3 length is 14 residues. Germline V gene sequence: CDR1 SQVTM, CDR2 ANQGSEA. The CDR3 nucleotides read TGCAGCGCTGGAACCCGAGGATCCAGTATGGTGCAGTATTTT. Protein product: CSAGTRGSSMVQYF.

This chain uses TRBV6-5 with TRBJ2-7; D is uncertain. V dropped 0 bases and J dropped 0 bases, with 9 bases sitting between them. The CDR3 spans 15 residues. Germline values: CDR1 MNHEY, CDR2 SVGAGI. The chain's CDR3 is CASSYSAASSYEQYF. CDR3 sequence (DNA): TGTGCCAGCAGTTACTCAGCCGCCAGCTCCTACGAGCAGTACTTC.

The chain joins TRBV30 to TRBJ2-4, with 7 bases lining up with TRBD2. The assigned J gene may be wrong: the sequence end matches TRBJ2-5 better. This CDR3 is 14 amino acids long. CDR1 and CDR2 (germline): GTSNPN, SVGIG (reference sequence). CDR3 sequence reads: CAWSRAAGSETQYF. The CDR3 nucleotides are TGTGCCTGGAGTCGGGCAGCGGGATCGGAGACCCAGTACTTC.

V usage is TRBV19 and J usage is TRBJ1-4; no clear D gene. The CDR3 covers 12 residues. V lost 10 bases and J 14 bases, leaving 20 bases between the germline ends. The germline CDR1 and CDR2 sequences are LNHDA and SQIVND (reference sequence). The CDR3: CATSGWRSVLFF. The CDR3 DNA follows: TGTGCCACCTCGGGATGGAGGTCGGTCCTGTTTTTT.

The rearrangement links TRBV6-2 or TRBV6-3 to TRBJ1-5; D unresolved. CDR1 and CDR2 (germline): MNHEY, SVGEGT. The CDR3 consists of 13 residues. Trimming shortened V by 7 bases and J by 9 bases, and 16 bases separated the two germline ends. CDR3 DNA: TGTGCCAGCATAGAATTTGTCGGTCGGCCCCAGCATTTT. Translating gives CASIEFVGRPQHF.

In this sample, this clonotype turned up once. This chain connects TRBV15 to TRBJ2-1; D not resolved. The closer fit of TRBJ2-7 to the DNA end suggests the J call may be wrong. Germline V lookup: CDR1 LNHNV, CDR2 YYDKDF (reference sequence). The CDR3 is made up of 12 amino acids. This CDR3 is CATLISYNEQYF. In nucleotides, the CDR3 is TGTGCCACCCTTATCTCCTACAATGAGCAGTACTTC.

V is TRBV27 and J is TRBJ2-4, with D hard to call. V dropped 5 bases and J dropped 4 bases, with 9 bases sitting between them. CDR3 length: 13 residues. Germline V gives CDR1 MNHEY, CDR2 SMNVEV (reference sequence). CDR3 amino acids: CASSPSPKNIQYF. DNA for the CDR3: TGTGCCAGCAGTCCATCTCCAAAAAACATTCAGTACTTC.

This chain links TRBV29-1 with TRBJ1-1; TRBD1 aligns across 7 bases. The V segment lost 2 bases and the J segment 2 bases; nucleotides outside the gene matches: 17. In germline, CDR1 is SQVTM, CDR2 ANQGSEA. The CDR3 totals 18 residues. DNA of the CDR3: TGCAGCGTTGAATCTGACAGGGTGGAGGGTTGGGCTAACACTGAAGCTTTCTTT. Translation gives CSVESDRVEGWANTEAFF.

The chain employs TRBV2 and TRBJ2-5, with TRBD1 identical over 8 bases. CDR3 size: 15 residues. The trim removed 6 bases at V and 11 bases at J, leaving 17 bases unmatched. CDR1 and CDR2 from the germline V gene are SNHLY and FYNNEI. The DNA for the CDR3 is TGTGCCAGCAGAAAAGGACAGGGAGTTTACAATGAGCAGTACTTC. Translation gives CASRKGQGVYNEQYF.

In its sample, this clonotype was seen many times. Here the CDR3 DNA reads TGTGCCAGCAGCTTAGAGGTGTACGAGCAGTACTTC. It translates to CASSLEVYEQYF. V usage is TRBV7-8 and J usage is TRBJ2-7; D is undetermined. Trimming left V 1 base short and J 4 bases short, with 5 bases between. The V gene's germline CDR1 is SGHVS and CDR2 FQNEAQ. The CDR3 is made up of 12 amino acids.

V is TRBV18 and J is TRBJ2-7; no reliable D call. The length of the CDR3 is 16 residues. Germline loops: CDR1 KGHSH, CDR2 LQKENI. V lost 2 bases to trimming and J lost 0 bases, with 14 bases between them. The CDR3 loop reads CASSPSSRVSSYEQYF. The CDR3 bases are TGTGCCAGCTCACCATCGAGCAGAGTAAGCTCCTACGAGCAGTACTTC.

The chain's CDR3 is CSAVLAEQETQYF. The CDR3 bases are TGCAGTGCTGTACTAGCGGAGCAAGAGACCCAGTACTTC. The J gene is TRBJ2-5, the V gene TRBV20-1, with TRBD2 matching 8 bases. V dropped 5 bases and J dropped 2; count of bases not matched to a gene: 4. Germline values: CDR1 DFQATT, CDR2 SNEGSKA (reference sequence). The CDR3 length is 13 residues.